This T cell receptor (beta chain) was sequenced in a study of blood T cells in healthy people across ages. General study findings and limits: Measured against age, TCR beta diversity per million T cells decreased in a roughly linear manner.

Together with a sample-barcoded 5' primer, a J-beta primer mix was included in a second PCR lasting roughly 7 to 11 cycles. Each CDR3 protein is one row after TCRdb ran MiXCR on the 5' RACE reads. The sample holds around 1.5 million distinct CDR3 sequences, 55% to 75% seen once. The table lists this clonotype with a few counts. Its antigen is unidentified. Between the trimmed V and J ends, which lost 1 base and 6 bases, there was a span of 16 bases. Germline lookup yields CDR1 LGHNA and CDR2 YSLEER. The CDR3 is made up of 16 amino acids. The chain recombines TRBV4-3 with TRBJ2-1; D is uncertain. What was sequenced was blood. The TCR sequence derives from a man younger than 35 in good health. Here the CDR3 DNA reads TGCGCCAGCAGCCAAGGGATTCTGGCAGGCCGCAATGAGCAGTTCTTC. Its protein product is CASSQGILAGRNEQFF.